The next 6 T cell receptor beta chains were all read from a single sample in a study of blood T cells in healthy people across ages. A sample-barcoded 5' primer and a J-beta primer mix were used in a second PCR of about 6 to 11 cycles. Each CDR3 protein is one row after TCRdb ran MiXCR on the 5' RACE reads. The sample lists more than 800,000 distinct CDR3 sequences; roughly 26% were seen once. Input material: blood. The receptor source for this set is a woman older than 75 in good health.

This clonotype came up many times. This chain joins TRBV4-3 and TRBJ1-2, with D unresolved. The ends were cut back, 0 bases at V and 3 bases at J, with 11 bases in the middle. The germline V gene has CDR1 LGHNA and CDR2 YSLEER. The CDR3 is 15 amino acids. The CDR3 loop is CASSQDLEPYYGYTF. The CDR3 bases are TGCGCCAGCAGCCAAGATCTGGAACCTTACTATGGCTACACCTTC.

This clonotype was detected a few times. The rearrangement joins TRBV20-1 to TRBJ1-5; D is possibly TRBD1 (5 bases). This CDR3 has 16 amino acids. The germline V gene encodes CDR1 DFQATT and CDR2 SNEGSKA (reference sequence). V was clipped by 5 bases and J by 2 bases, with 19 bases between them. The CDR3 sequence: CSASNPKWGGNQPQHF. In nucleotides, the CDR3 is TGCAGTGCTTCTAACCCGAAATGGGGGGGCAATCAGCCCCAGCATTTT.

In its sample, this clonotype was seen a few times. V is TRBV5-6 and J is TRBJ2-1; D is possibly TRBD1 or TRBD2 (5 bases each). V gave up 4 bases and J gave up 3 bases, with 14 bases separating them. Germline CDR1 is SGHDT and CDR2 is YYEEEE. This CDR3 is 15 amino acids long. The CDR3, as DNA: TGTGCCAGCAGCCTGAGAGGGGAGTACTACAATGAGCAGTTCTTC. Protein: CASSLRGEYYNEQFF. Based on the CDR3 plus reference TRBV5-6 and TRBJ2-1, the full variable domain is DAGVTQSPTHLIKTRGQQVTLRCSPKSGHDTVSWYQQALGQGPQFIFQYYEEEERQRGNFPDRFSGHQFPNYSSELNVNALLLGDSALYLCASSLRGEYYNEQFFGPGTRLTVL.

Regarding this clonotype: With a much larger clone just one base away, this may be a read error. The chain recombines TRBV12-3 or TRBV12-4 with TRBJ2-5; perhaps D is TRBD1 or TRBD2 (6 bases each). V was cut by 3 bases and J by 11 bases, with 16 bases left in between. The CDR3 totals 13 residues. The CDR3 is CASSFRGVNEQYF. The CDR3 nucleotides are TGTGCCAGCAGTTTTAGGGGGGTCAATGAGCAGTACTTC.

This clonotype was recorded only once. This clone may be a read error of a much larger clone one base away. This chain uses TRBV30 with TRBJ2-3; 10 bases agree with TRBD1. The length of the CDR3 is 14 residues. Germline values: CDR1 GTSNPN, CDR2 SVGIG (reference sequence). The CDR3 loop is CTRWDRGRTDTQYF. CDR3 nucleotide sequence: TGTACCCGTTGGGACAGGGGACGCACAGATACGCAGTATTTT.

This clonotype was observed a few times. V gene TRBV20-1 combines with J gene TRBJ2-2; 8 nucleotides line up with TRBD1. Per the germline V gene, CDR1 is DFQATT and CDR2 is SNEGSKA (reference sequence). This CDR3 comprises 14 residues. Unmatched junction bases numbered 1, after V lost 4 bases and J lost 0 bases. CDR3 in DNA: TGCAGTGCTACACAGGGGGCGAACACCGGGGAGCTGTTTTTT. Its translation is CSATQGANTGELFF.